These 16 T cell receptor beta chains share one sample of origin, sequenced in a study of blood T cell repertoires in COVID-19. The protocol was immunoSEQ multiplex PCR, while the TCRdb copy is restricted to in-frame clones and leaves out a portion. The sample includes 90,000 to 120,000 clones, about 80% of them seen just once. The sample comprised peripheral blood. Receptors were obtained from a man aged 60 to 75 with acute or convalescent COVID-19.

The chain employs TRBV28 and TRBJ2-3; 8 positions agree with TRBD1. With 4 bases clipped from V and 3 bases from J, the junction kept 3 bases outside the gene matches. The CDR3 consists of 14 residues. Germline CDR1 is MDHEN and CDR2 is SYDVKM. CDR3 nucleotides: TGTGCCAGCAGTTCCCGGACAGGGACAGATACGCAGTATTTT. Translation: CASSSRTGTDTQYF.

The chain uses TRBV7-8 and TRBJ2-3, with 7 bases matching TRBD2. This CDR3 has 15 amino acids. Germline trimming cut 3 bases from V and 2 bases from J; bases unmatched to any gene: 5. Per the germline V gene, CDR1 is SGHVS and CDR2 is FQNEAQ. Written as DNA, the CDR3 is TGTGCCAGCAGCTTTCTGGCGGGAGTCACAGATACGCAGTATTTT. Protein product: CASSFLAGVTDTQYF.

This clone was detected only once. For the CDR3, the DNA is TGTGCCAGCTCACCTTTTGAATCCAGAGCTAGCGCAAGGAACACCGGGGAGCTGTTTTTT. It specifies CASSPFESRASARNTGELFF. This chain connects TRBV18 to TRBJ2-2; maybe TRBD2 (6 bases). Trimming pared 3 bases from V and 1 base from J, leaving 24 bases between. The CDR3 runs to 20 residues. Germline CDR1 KGHSH, CDR2 LQKENI.

At least ten counts were recorded for this clone. V and J are TRBV15 and TRBJ2-3, with D perhaps TRBD2 (5 bases). The V end lost 5 bases, the J end lost 2 bases, and 14 bases lay between the germline ends. The length of the CDR3 is 15 residues. Per germline, CDR1 LNHNV and CDR2 YYDKDF (reference sequence). The CDR3 loop is CATSRGSADTDTQYF. Here the CDR3 DNA reads TGTGCCACCAGCCGGGGTAGCGCTGACACAGATACGCAGTATTTT.

The rearrangement links TRBV29-1 to TRBJ1-1; 7 nucleotides match TRBD1. The V gene's germline CDR1 is SQVTM and CDR2 ANQGSEA. V lost 7 bases to trimming and J lost 10 bases; unmatched junction nucleotides: 12. This CDR3 has 12 residues. The CDR3 coding sequence is TGCAGCGCTAGTGGGGACAGTTCGAGAGCTTTCTTT. Its protein product is CSASGDSSRAFF.

This sequence joins TRBV24-1 and TRBJ2-3, with TRBD2 identical over 8 bases. The CDR3 is 13 residues long. Germline trimming cut 4 bases from V and 9 bases from J; bases unmatched to any gene: 5. Per germline, CDR1 KGHDR and CDR2 SFDVKD. CDR3 loop: CATSEPAGETQYF. CDR3 in DNA: TGTGCCACCAGTGAGCCAGCGGGAGAGACGCAGTATTTT.

The chain carries TRBV11-3 and TRBJ2-3; 7 bases match TRBD1. The CDR3 contains 16 residues. V lost 3 bases and J lost 6; bases outside the gene matches: 12. The germline gives CDR1 SGHNT, CDR2 YENEEA. The chain's CDR3 is CASSFSGQVRWDTQYF. For the CDR3, the DNA is TGTGCCAGCAGCTTCTCAGGACAGGTCCGGTGGGATACGCAGTATTTT.

V gene TRBV6-5 combines with J gene TRBJ1-1; maybe TRBD1 (6 bases). Trimming shortened V by 5 bases and J by 2 bases, and 12 bases separated the two germline ends. This CDR3 is 14 amino acids long. CDR1 and CDR2 (germline): MNHEY, SVGAGI. DNA of the CDR3: TGTGCCAGCAGTCCCGGGACAACCAACACTGAAGCTTTCTTT. Its translation: CASSPGTTNTEAFF.

This clone showed up just once. The V gene is TRBV27, the J gene TRBJ2-7, with TRBD1 matching 7 bases. The CDR3 extends over 15 amino acids. Germline CDR1 MNHEY, CDR2 SMNVEV (reference sequence). V was clipped by 5 bases and J by 6 bases; unmatched bases: 13. The DNA for the CDR3 is TGTGCCAGCAGTCCGAACCGCCGGGACAGCCGCGAGCAGTACTTC. It encodes CASSPNRRDSREQYF.

The chain joins TRBV7-2 to TRBJ1-5; TRBD1 matches 7 bases. The CDR3 covers 13 residues. Germline CDR1 SGHTA, CDR2 FQGNSA. V trimming: 5 bases; J trimming: 5 bases; junction bases outside the gene matches: 3. CDR3 sequence (DNA): TGTGCCAGCAGCGCAGGGGGTTATCAGCCCCAGCATTTT. As protein: CASSAGGYQPQHF.

The chain uses TRBV2 and TRBJ2-4, with TRBD2 identical over 12 bases. CDR3 length: 15 residues. V was pared by 0 bases and J by 8 bases, with 2 bases of the junction left unmatched. The germline V gene encodes CDR1 SNHLY and CDR2 FYNNEI. CDR3 loop: CASSEATSGRYIQYF. The CDR3, as DNA: TGTGCCAGCAGTGAAGCCACTAGCGGGAGGTACATTCAGTACTTC.

This clone has only one observation. CDR3 in DNA: TGTGCCAGTAGGTTAGCGGGAGGAGAGACCCAGTACTTC. Its translation is CASRLAGGETQYF. The chain employs TRBV19 and TRBJ2-5, with TRBD2 matching over 10 bases. Per germline, CDR1 LNHDA and CDR2 SQIVND (reference sequence). The CDR3 is 13 amino acids. The V segment lost 6 bases and the J segment 4 bases; nucleotides outside the gene matches: 2. Full variable domain (remainder filled in from reference TRBV19 and TRBJ2-5): DGGITQSPKYLFRKEGQNVTLSCEQNLNHDAMYWYRQDPGQGLRLIYYSQIVNDFQKGDIAEGYSVSREKKESFPLTVTSAQKNPTAFYLCASRLAGGETQYFGPGTRLLVL.

The V gene is TRBV6-5, the J gene TRBJ1-4, with TRBD1 identical over 7 bases. CDR3 length: 15 residues. Germline CDR1 reads MNHEY; CDR2 reads SVGAGI. V was clipped by 6 bases and J by 8 bases; unmatched bases: 12. This chain's CDR3 is CASRPRQGVGEKLFF. The CDR3 DNA reads TGTGCCAGCAGACCCAGACAGGGTGTGGGCGAAAAACTGTTTTTT.

The chain uses TRBV3-1 (or the pseudogene TRBV3-2) and TRBJ2-7; TRBD1 matches 11 bases. The V and J ends lost 4 bases and 3 bases, in that order; junction bases with no gene match: 2. CDR3 size: 14 residues. Per germline, CDR1 LGHDT and CDR2 YNNKEL (reference sequence). This chain's CDR3 is CASSLGQGDYEQYF. DNA of the CDR3: TGTGCCAGCAGCCTGGGACAGGGGGACTACGAGCAGTACTTC.

This clone appeared once. The chain links TRBV4-3 to TRBJ1-5; D not certain. The CDR3 consists of 13 residues. V lost 0 bases, J lost 5 bases, and 5 bases lay in between. CDR1 and CDR2 (germline): LGHNA, YSLEER. CDR3 nucleotides: TGCGCCAGCAGCCAAGATAGAGATCAGCCCCAGCATTTT. Protein product: CASSQDRDQPQHF.

A few counts support this clone. The chain couples TRBV28 to TRBJ1-6; weak D call: TRBD1 (6 bases). The CDR3 has 16 residues. Germline assignment: CDR1 MDHEN and CDR2 SYDVKM. The V gene lost 5 bases and the J gene lost 9 bases, with 20 bases spanning the gap. The CDR3 region is CASSPPRGGSSSPLHF. The CDR3 nucleotides are TGTGCCAGCAGTCCTCCTCGGGGGGGCAGCTCTTCACCCCTCCACTTT.